This T cell receptor beta chain was captured in a study of T cells after yellow fever vaccination. The overall study: Low-cell-number fractions were prepared with SMART-Seq v4 Ultra Low Input.

Notes on the study in general: A faster peak, day 5 versus 15, was reached by the weaker secondary response. Booster sampling recovered most clones from primary vaccination (96% CD4, approximately 90% CD8).

TCRdb independently ran MiXCR on the 5' RACE reads; one entry per CDR3 protein. The sample consists of about 300,000 distinct CDR3 sequences, 8.7% of them appearing once. The CDR3 is 14 amino acids. V lost 3 bases to trimming and J lost 4 bases, with 11 bases between them. Germline values: CDR1 LNHNV, CDR2 YYDKDF (reference sequence). In this sample, this clonotype turned up a few times. What it recognizes is unknown. The TCR sequence derives from a man in his late teens or twenties who received the YFV17D yellow fever vaccine. The specimen comprised CD4+ T cells sorted from PBMCs, sampled 5 days after the yellow fever booster vaccination. V gene TRBV15 combines with J gene TRBJ2-3; D may correspond to TRBD1 or TRBD2 (6 bases each). The CDR3 loop reads CATSSWGASDTQYF. The CDR3 nucleotides read TGTGCCACCAGCAGTTGGGGGGCCTCAGATACGCAGTATTTT.